What follows are 14 T cell receptor delta chains derived from one specimen sequenced in a study of Vδ1+ human thymocytes (dated by TCRdb to the late 2010s). What the research found in general, with its limitations: Unlike the oligoclonal repertoires in peripheral blood, the thymic TRG and TRD repertoires appeared highly polyclonal, with Gaussian CDR3 length distributions.

The instrument given in TCRdb is Illumina MiSeq. RNA was extracted with the RNeasy mini kit and reverse transcribed using Superscript III. To generate the CDR3 amplicons, a multiplex PCR was run using pooled V-gene forward primers together with a constant-region reverse primer that carried Illumina adaptor overhangs. TCRdb called clones afresh from the public reads with CATT; identical DNA rows were later merged. A total of under 25,000 delta-chain clones appear in this sample, 8% to 10% of them only once. Of the sample, approximately 1% falls within the top ten clones. Which antigens these TCRs recognize remains unknown. Sequencing input: Vdelta1+ gamma-delta thymocytes from the thymus. What the cell subset or site label conveys for this sample: FACS-sorted CD3+ TCRalphabeta- TCRVdelta1+ TCRVdelta2- thymocytes. The receptor set was obtained from a child under two years old who had congenital heart surgery.

In its sample, this clone was seen a few times. V is TRDV2 and J is TRDJ3; a weak D match, TRDD3 (6 bases). CDR3 size: 18 residues. Trimming pared 0 bases from V and 2 bases from J, leaving 13 bases between. Germline lookup yields CDR1 GEAIGNYY and CDR2 EKD. CDR3 DNA: TGTGCCTGTGACACCGGACTGGGCCGTCCCTGGGACACCCGACAGATGTTTTTC. Its translation is CACDTGLGRPWDTRQMFF.

By share, this clone counts as medium-sized. This rearrangement joins TRDV1 to TRDJ1; 13 bases are shared with TRDD3. Germline V lookup: CDR1 TSWWSYY, CDR2 QGS. This CDR3 is built from 21 residues. The junction had 16 bases not matched to a gene; V was cut back by 0 bases and J by 3 bases. The chain's CDR3 is CALGELSYKETGGYGADKLIF. CDR3 in DNA: TGTGCTCTTGGGGAACTGTCCTACAAAGAGACTGGGGGATACGGCGCCGATAAACTCATCTTT.

The chain uses TRDV1 and TRDJ1, with 9 bases identical to TRDD3. The CDR3 is 20 amino acids. V was clipped by 0 bases and J by 0 bases; unmatched bases: 14. Germline values: CDR1 TSWWSYY, CDR2 QGS. The CDR3 spells CALGELKNNWGRLYTDKLIF. CDR3 DNA: TGTGCTCTTGGGGAACTAAAGAATAACTGGGGGAGGCTGTACACCGATAAACTCATCTTT.

This clone was counted only a few times. V is TRDV1 and J is TRDJ1, with 8 nucleotides matching TRDD3. The germline gives CDR1 TSWWSYY, CDR2 QGS. V shed 3 bases, J shed 5 bases, and the junction held 17 bases outside the gene matches. This CDR3 has 18 residues. CDR3 sequence (DNA): TGTGCTCTTGGGGACGCCGGCCTTCGCGGGGGATATAAGGATAAACTCATCTTT. It specifies CALGDAGLRGGYKDKLIF.

As regards this clone: Other DNA sequences in this sample translate to the same CDR3. The V gene is TRDV1, the J gene TRDJ1; D ambiguous. The V and J ends lost 1 base and 3 bases respectively, with 12 bases between them. The CDR3 covers 15 residues. Germline CDR1 TSWWSYY, CDR2 QGS. The CDR3 nucleotides read TGTGCTCTTGGGGAACAGGCCCGGCGCCCCGATAAACTCATCTTT. Its translation: CALGEQARRPDKLIF.

The rearrangement links TRDV1 to TRDJ1; 7 nucleotides agree with TRDD2. Trimming at V came to 1 base and at J to 0 bases, leaving 23 bases not matched to a gene. The germline CDR1 and CDR2 sequences are TSWWSYY and QGS. The CDR3 runs to 22 residues. The DNA of the CDR3 is TGTGCTCTTGGGGAACGCCTATTCCTACATCCTCGTACTGCCTTGTACACCGATAAACTCATCTTT. It encodes CALGERLFLHPRTALYTDKLIF.

The chain employs TRDV1 and TRDJ1, with 8 bases matching TRDD3. V was pared by 5 bases and J by 5 bases, with 10 bases of the junction left unmatched. The CDR3 is 15 amino acids. Per germline, CDR1 TSWWSYY and CDR2 QGS. In DNA, the CDR3 is TGTGCTCTTGGGATCCCCGTACTGGGGGGAGATAAACTCATCTTT. Protein: CALGIPVLGGDKLIF.

V usage is TRDV1 and J usage is TRDJ1; 13 bases match TRDD3. Germline V gives CDR1 TSWWSYY, CDR2 QGS. Trimming at V came to 2 bases and at J to 2 bases, leaving 14 bases not matched to a gene. This CDR3 region has 20 residues. CDR3 DNA: TGTGCTCTTGGGGAAAGAGTCCTACGGCAACTGGGGGATACGACCGATAAACTCATCTTT. Translating it yields CALGERVLRQLGDTTDKLIF.

This clone is medium-sized (0.01 to 0.1%) by share. This chain links TRDV2 with TRDJ3, with no clear D. With 3 bases removed from V and 0 bases from J, the gap between germline ends came to 14 bases. Per the germline V gene, CDR1 is GEAIGNYY and CDR2 is EKD. The CDR3 spans 18 residues. The CDR3 bases are TGTGCCTGTGACCTGTACTGCATTCTCTCCTGGGACACCCGACAGATGTTTTTC. This gives the protein CACDLYCILSWDTRQMFF.

On this clone itself: The same CDR3 arises from other DNA sequences in this sample as well. The V and J genes are TRDV1 and TRDJ1; D not certain. Germline values: CDR1 TSWWSYY, CDR2 QGS. The V end lost 0 bases, the J end lost 0 bases, and 20 bases lay between the germline ends. This CDR3 spans 19 amino acids. CDR3 protein: CALGELCRLTTDYTDKLIF. CDR3 in DNA: TGTGCTCTTGGGGAACTCTGCCGACTAACGACTGATTACACCGATAAACTCATCTTT.

This chain connects TRDV1 to TRDJ1; no firm D call. In germline, CDR1 is TSWWSYY, CDR2 QGS. The CDR3 is 16 amino acids. The ends were cut back, 1 base at V and 2 bases at J, with 14 bases in the middle. CDR3 sequence reads: CALGEQASFGTDKLIF. In DNA form, the CDR3 reads TGTGCTCTTGGGGAACAGGCGTCGTTCGGGACCGATAAACTCATCTTT.

This clone was counted only a few times. The genes are TRDV1 and TRDJ1; D is possibly TRDD3 (5 bases). Germline CDR1 reads TSWWSYY; CDR2 reads QGS. The CDR3 totals 16 residues. This CDR3 reads CALKRWGTPYADKLIF. The CDR3 nucleotides read TGTGCCCTGAAACGTTGGGGAACCCCTTACGCCGATAAACTCATCTTT.

By frequency in the sample, this clone is medium-sized. This sequence joins TRDV2 and TRDJ1; D uncertain. Germline CDR1 and CDR2: GEAIGNYY and EKD. The CDR3 consists of 14 residues. Trimming pared 6 bases from V and 0 bases from J, leaving 13 bases between. For the CDR3, the DNA is TGTGCCTGTACGCCGACTAGGTACACCGATAAACTCATCTTT. Its translation: CACTPTRYTDKLIF.

The chain joins TRDV1 to TRDJ1; 7 bases line up with TRDD3. Trimming at V came to 1 base and at J to 1 base, leaving 9 bases not matched to a gene. This CDR3 is 17 amino acids long. CDR1 is TSWWSYY and CDR2 is QGS in the germline V gene. The CDR3 loop is CALGEPVPYWGTDKLIF. The CDR3 DNA reads TGTGCTCTTGGGGAACCCGTGCCCTACTGGGGCACCGATAAACTCATCTTT.